Listed below are T cell receptor beta chains from one sample, sequenced in a study of blood T cell repertoires in COVID-19. Sequencing used immunoSEQ multiplex PCR; TCRdb keeps in-frame clones, though not all of them. Found here are some 300,000 clones, 90% of them singletons; the top ten hold 6.3%. The sequencing sample was made of peripheral blood. Every receptor here comes from a woman between 50 and 59 years old with COVID-19, enrolled during active disease. Each CDR3 is given with its conserved first and last residue. The D gene is left open where the match is weak. A clone size is listed for some rows: how often the clone was seen (once, few, many), or a class if it is expanded.

size: .
J: TRBJ2-2
V: TRBV5-1
D: TRBD1
DNA: TGCGCCAGCAGCTTTACAGGGGGGAAAGGCACCGGGGAGCTGTTTTTT
CDR3: CASSFTGGKGTGELFF

size: .
J: TRBJ1-6
V: TRBV4-1
D: .
DNA: TGCGCCAGCAGCCAAGATTTGGGAGGGGGGGTCGGTTCACCCCTCCACTTT
CDR3: CASSQDLGGGVGSPLHF

size: .
J: TRBJ2-3
V: TRBV4-3
D: .
DNA: TGCGCCAGCAGCCAAAACAGCTACAGCACAGATACGCAGTATTTT
CDR3: CASSQNSYSTDTQYF

size: .
J: TRBJ2-3
V: TRBV24-1
D: .
DNA: TGTGCCACCAGTGACCATACTAGGGTGACGCAGTATTTT
CDR3: CATSDHTRVTQYF

size: .
J: TRBJ2-3
V: TRBV18
D: .
DNA: TGTGCCAGCTCAAGCGATAGCAGCGATACGCAGTATTTT
CDR3: CASSSDSSDTQYF

size: .
J: TRBJ1-2
V: TRBV4-1
D: .
DNA: TGCGCCAGCAGCCAACAAGCGGGACGAGGGATCGGATATGGCTACACCTTC
CDR3: CASSQQAGRGIGYGYTF

size: .
J: TRBJ2-1
V: TRBV18
D: TRBD2
DNA: TGTGCCAGCTCACCACTAGCGGGAGCGAATGAGCAGTTCTTC
CDR3: CASSPLAGANEQFF

size: once
J: TRBJ1-1
V: TRBV14
D: TRBD1
DNA: TGTGCCACCCCGGACAGGGGGAGACCCGAAGCTTTCTTT
CDR3: CATPDRGRPEAFF

size: .
J: TRBJ2-7
V: TRBV7-2
D: .
DNA: TGTGCCAGCGGCGCGGTGGGCGGGATCACCTACGAGCAGTACTTC
CDR3: CASGAVGGITYEQYF

size: once
J: TRBJ2-6
V: TRBV13
D: .
DNA: TGTGCCAGCAGCATCAGGGCTCCTGGGGCCAACGTCCTGACTTTC
CDR3: CASSIRAPGANVLTF

size: .
J: TRBJ2-1
V: TRBV5-4
D: .
DNA: TGTGCCAGCAGCTTAGGCGGGACTAATGAGCAGTTCTTC
CDR3: CASSLGGTNEQFF

size: .
J: TRBJ1-2
V: TRBV6-5
D: .
DNA: TGTGCCAGCAGTTACGGGTCGCAGGGGCGCCACTATGGCTACACCTTC
CDR3: CASSYGSQGRHYGYTF

size: .
J: TRBJ2-7
V: TRBV7-2
D: TRBD1
DNA: TGTGCCAGCAGCTCCGGGACAGCCCTATACTTC
CDR3: CASSSGTALYF

size: .
J: TRBJ2-3
V: TRBV30
D: .
DNA: TGTGCCTGGAGTGACCCTGCCTACACAGATACGCAGTATTTT
CDR3: CAWSDPAYTDTQYF

size: once
J: TRBJ1-3
V: TRBV19
D: .
DNA: TGTGCCAGTAGTATATTCTCGTCACTCTCTGGAAACACCATATATTTT
CDR3: CASSIFSSLSGNTIYF

size: .
J: TRBJ1-5
V: TRBV10-1
D: TRBD1
DNA: TGCGCCAGCAGTGCGGAGGGGGCTCGTCAGCCCCAGCATTTT
CDR3: CASSAEGARQPQHF

size: .
J: TRBJ2-5
V: TRBV19
D: TRBD2
DNA: TGTGCCACCTCCGGGGGGGGGCTTGGGGAGACCCAGTACTTC
CDR3: CATSGGGLGETQYF

size: .
J: TRBJ2-7
V: TRBV5-6
D: .
DNA: TGTGCCAGCAGCTTTCGTCAGGCGGGATCCTACGAGCAGTACTTC
CDR3: CASSFRQAGSYEQYF

size: .
J: TRBJ1-5
V: TRBV3-1/TRBV3-2
D: TRBD1
DNA: TGTGCCAGCAGCCCAAGACAGGGCGTTAGCAATCAGCCCCAGCATTTT
CDR3: CASSPRQGVSNQPQHF

size: .
J: TRBJ1-2
V: TRBV30
D: TRBD1
DNA: TGTGCCTGCCCGACAGGGGCGGGTATCCGTGGCTACACCTTC
CDR3: CACPTGAGIRGYTF

size: .
J: TRBJ2-2
V: TRBV19
D: .
DNA: TGTGCCAGTAGTATAGTGGGGGCGGCCGGGGAGCTGTTTTTT
CDR3: CASSIVGAAGELFF

size: .
J: TRBJ2-5
V: TRBV5-1
D: TRBD2
DNA: TGCGCCAGCAGCTCGCCCAGCGGGAGGGAGACCCAGTACTTC
CDR3: CASSSPSGRETQYF

size: .
J: TRBJ1-1
V: TRBV4-1
D: .
DNA: TGCGCCAGCAGCCAAGATTTCGGACACGTGAACACTGAAGCTTTCTTT
CDR3: CASSQDFGHVNTEAFF

size: .
J: TRBJ2-7
V: TRBV5-1
D: TRBD2
DNA: TGCGCCAGCAGCTTGTATCGGGAGGGCCGCTACGAGCAGTACTTC
CDR3: CASSLYREGRYEQYF

size: .
J: TRBJ2-1
V: TRBV11-3
D: .
DNA: TGTGCCAGCAGCTTAGAAGTAGGCAGGGGACATGAGCAGTTCTTC
CDR3: CASSLEVGRGHEQFF

size: .
J: TRBJ2-1
V: TRBV5-1
D: TRBD2
DNA: TGCGCCAGCAGCCAGGGACTAGCGGGAGGGCAGGGTGAGCAGTTCTTC
CDR3: CASSQGLAGGQGEQFF

size: .
J: TRBJ2-1
V: TRBV24-1
D: TRBD2
DNA: TGTGCCACCAGTGATCCTATAGCGGGAGGCCGCGGGATACACGATGAGCAGTTCTTC
CDR3: CATSDPIAGGRGIHDEQFF

size: .
J: TRBJ2-5
V: TRBV7-8
D: TRBD2
DNA: TGTGCCAGCAGTTCCGGGACTAGCGGGAGGTTTCGAGAGACCCAGTACTTC
CDR3: CASSSGTSGRFRETQYF

size: once
J: TRBJ1-2
V: TRBV6-2/TRBV6-3
D: .
DNA: TGTGCCAGCAGTTACTCGAGAGGGTATGGCTACACCTTC
CDR3: CASSYSRGYGYTF

size: .
J: TRBJ2-7
V: TRBV5-1
D: .
DNA: TGCGCCAGCAGCAAAGACAGCACCTACGAGCAGTACTTC
CDR3: CASSKDSTYEQYF